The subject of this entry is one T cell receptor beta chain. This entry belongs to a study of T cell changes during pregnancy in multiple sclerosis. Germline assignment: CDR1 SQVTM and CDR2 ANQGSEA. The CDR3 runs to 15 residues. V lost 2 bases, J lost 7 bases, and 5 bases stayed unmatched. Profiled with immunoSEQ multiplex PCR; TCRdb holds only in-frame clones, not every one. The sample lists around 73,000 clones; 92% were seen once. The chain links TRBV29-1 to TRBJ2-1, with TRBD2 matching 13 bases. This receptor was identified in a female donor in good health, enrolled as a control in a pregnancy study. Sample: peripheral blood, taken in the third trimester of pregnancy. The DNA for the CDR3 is TGCAGCGTTGAACCGAGGACTAGCGGGAGAAATGAGCAGTTCTTC. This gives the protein CSVEPRTSGRNEQFF.